One sample yielded the 29 T cell receptor beta chains listed below, sequenced in a study of OX40 agonist ivuxolimab in advanced cancers. Method: immunoSEQ multiplex PCR; TCRdb's copy keeps in-frame clones and lacks some. The sample shows about 69,000 clones, about four fifths of them seen only once. Sequences were derived from CD4+ or CD8+ T cells sorted from blood, sampled in a trial of the OX40 agonist ivuxolimab. The receptors stem from an adult with an advanced solid tumor such as melanoma, head and neck, liver or kidney cancer.

The chain carries TRBV5-4 and TRBJ2-7; perhaps TRBD2 as D (5 bases). The CDR3 has 15 residues. Germline V gene sequence: CDR1 SGHNT, CDR2 YYREEE (reference sequence). Trimming took 2 bases from V and 0 from J, leaving 12 bases between them. The CDR3 DNA reads as TGTGCCAGCAGCTTCGGGGTAACTCACTCCTACGAGCAGTACTTC. It translates to CASSFGVTHSYEQYF. Supplemented by reference TRBV5-4 and TRBJ2-7, the full variable domain reads ETGVTQSPTHLIKTRGQQVTLRCSSQSGHNTVSWYQQALGQGPQFIFQYYREEENGRGNFPPRFSGLQFPNYSSELNVNALELDDSALYLCASSFGVTHSYEQYFGPGTRLTVT.

This chain's CDR3 is CASSQDLSGGFDEQFF. DNA of the CDR3: TGCGCCAGCAGCCAAGATCTTAGCGGGGGTTTTGATGAGCAGTTCTTC. V usage is TRBV4-1 and J usage is TRBJ2-1; 9 nucleotides agree with TRBD2. Germline trimming cut 0 bases from V and 8 bases from J; bases unmatched to any gene: 8. Germline CDR1 reads MGHRA; CDR2 reads YSYEKL. The CDR3 spans 16 residues.

The chain carries TRBV6-1 and TRBJ1-5; D gene unclear. This CDR3 spans 16 amino acids. Germline assignment: CDR1 MNHNS and CDR2 SASEGT. V was cut by 3 bases and J by 4 bases, with 16 bases left in between. The CDR3 region is CASSDLSGGTNQPQHF. The CDR3 nucleotides read TGTGCCAGCAGTGACCTCTCGGGAGGAACAAATCAGCCCCAGCATTTT.

This rearrangement joins TRBV29-1 to TRBJ2-3; possible D gene TRBD1, 6 bases. Germline CDR1 reads SQVTM; CDR2 reads ANQGSEA. The CDR3 consists of 16 residues. V lost 1 base to trimming and J lost 4 bases, with 18 bases between them. The CDR3 here is CSVEGGYRDPPDTQYF. The CDR3 bases are TGCAGCGTTGAAGGTGGCTACAGGGATCCTCCAGATACGCAGTATTTT.

This clone was observed a few times. The genes are TRBV7-9 and TRBJ2-3; D remains unclear. The germline V gene has CDR1 SEHNR and CDR2 FQNEAQ (reference sequence). Between the trimmed V and J ends, which lost 4 bases and 0 bases, there was a span of 8 bases. CDR3 size: 14 residues. CDR3 sequence: CASSSGSSTDTQYF. The DNA for the CDR3 is TGTGCCAGCAGCTCCGGGTCTAGCACAGATACGCAGTATTTT.

The rearrangement uses TRBV20-1 and TRBJ2-1; D is unclear. The CDR3 has 11 amino acids. The V end was cut by 6 bases, the J end by 10 bases, with 13 bases between. The germline CDR1 and CDR2 sequences are DFQATT and SNEGSKA (reference sequence). This CDR3 reads CSAEPVGEQFF. CDR3 nucleotide sequence: TGCAGTGCCGAACCTGTAGGGGAGCAGTTCTTC.

V gene TRBV14 combines with J gene TRBJ1-6, with 7 bases fitting TRBD1. CDR1 is SGHDN and CDR2 is FVKESK in the germline V gene. The CDR3 is made up of 15 amino acids. The V segment lost 1 base and the J segment 9 bases; nucleotides outside the gene matches: 6. The chain's CDR3 is CASSQAGGLGSPLHF. CDR3 in DNA: TGTGCCAGCAGCCAAGCAGGGGGGCTGGGTTCACCCCTCCACTTT.

This chain links TRBV5-5 with TRBJ2-2, with D unresolved. V lost 1 base, J lost 0 bases, and 13 bases lay in between. Germline CDR1 SGHKS, CDR2 YYEKEE (reference sequence). This CDR3 region has 17 residues. The chain's CDR3 is CASSLSSRVANTGELFF. DNA for the CDR3: TGTGCCAGCAGCTTGAGCTCCCGGGTCGCGAACACCGGGGAGCTGTTTTTT.

The chain carries TRBV29-1 and TRBJ2-3, with 7 bases matching TRBD1. The V gene's germline CDR1 is SQVTM and CDR2 ANQGSEA. With V trimmed by 6 bases and J by 4 bases, 13 bases remained unmatched. This CDR3 is built from 15 residues. The CDR3 DNA reads as TGCAGCGTCTCCCGGGACAGCACTTTGTCAGATACGCAGTATTTT. Translation: CSVSRDSTLSDTQYF.

The V call is TRBV25-1, the J call TRBJ2-7; 8 positions agree with TRBD2. After removal of 7 bases from V and 3 bases from J, the junction contained 5 bases not matched to a gene. This CDR3 contains 13 residues. CDR1 and CDR2 from the germline V gene are MGHDK and SYGVNS. CDR3 loop: CASTGAGGYEQYF. DNA of the CDR3: TGTGCCAGCACGGGGGCGGGGGGCTACGAGCAGTACTTC.

V usage is TRBV27 and J usage is TRBJ2-3; D call uncertain. Germline V gene lookup returns CDR1 MNHEY and CDR2 SMNVEV (reference sequence). The CDR3 sequence is 14 residues long. Trimming shortened V by 3 bases and J by 0 bases, and 7 bases separated the two germline ends. CDR3 nucleotides: TGTGCCAGCAGTTTTATGCGGAGCACAGATACGCAGTATTTT. Translating gives CASSFMRSTDTQYF.

This clone was seen a few times. V usage is TRBV2 and J usage is TRBJ1-1; perhaps TRBD1 as D (6 bases). Deletions cut 5 bases from V and 5 bases from J, with 12 bases between. The CDR3 runs 13 residues. Germline V CDR1 and CDR2: SNHLY, FYNNEI. The CDR3 region is CASSRQGRTEAFF. In DNA form, the CDR3 reads TGTGCCAGCAGTAGGCAGGGGCGAACTGAAGCTTTCTTT.

This clone was observed a handful of times. The chain carries TRBV5-1 and TRBJ2-1, with D perhaps matching TRBD1 (6 bases). This CDR3 spans 12 amino acids. The germline V gene has CDR1 SGHRS and CDR2 YFSETQ. V lost 4 bases and J lost 9, with 11 bases in between. The CDR3 DNA sequence: TGCGCCAGCAGCGCGACAGGCCCTGAGCAGTTCTTC. Translated: CASSATGPEQFF.

The chain links TRBV6-5 to TRBJ2-7, with 8 positions matching TRBD2. The CDR3 covers 15 residues. Germline values: CDR1 MNHEY, CDR2 SVGAGI. The J segment lost 1 base and the V segment lost 4 bases, leaving 6 bases of the junction unmatched. The CDR3 DNA is TGTGCCAGCAGTTCCACCGGGACTAGGTCCTACGAGCAGTACTTC. This encodes CASSSTGTRSYEQYF.

The V gene is TRBV21-1, the J gene TRBJ1-4; TRBD1, the table's D call, was not compared with the DNA. TRBV21-1 is an annotated pseudogene. The CDR3 consists of 17 residues. CDR3 loop: CASMRTGERWKGEKLFF. The CDR3 DNA reads as TGTGCCAGCATGAGGACAGGGGAGCGATGGAAGGGTGAAAAACTGTTTTTT.

The chain combines TRBV19 with TRBJ2-7; TRBD1 might be the D (5 bases). This CDR3 is built from 14 residues. Germline-derived CDR1 and CDR2 are LNHDA and SQIVND (reference sequence). The germline V and J ends were trimmed by 3 bases and 1 base, with 10 bases remaining between them. CDR3 sequence reads: CASSISQGSYEQYF. CDR3 DNA: TGTGCCAGTAGTATTTCTCAGGGATCCTACGAGCAGTACTTC.

The J gene is TRBJ2-5, the V gene TRBV18; 10 bases map to TRBD2. J gave up 4 bases and V 2 bases, and 10 bases lay outside the gene matches. Germline values: CDR1 KGHSH, CDR2 LQKENI. This CDR3 region has 17 residues. The CDR3 here is CASSPDRASGRSETQYF. In nucleotides, the CDR3 is TGTGCCAGCTCACCAGACCGGGCTAGCGGGAGATCAGAGACCCAGTACTTC. The full variable domain, completed using reference TRBV18 and TRBJ2-5, is NAGVMQNPRHLVRRRGQEARLRCSPMKGHSHVYWYRQLPEEGLKFMVYLQKENIIDESGMPKERFSAEFPKEGPSILRIQQVVRGDSAAYFCASSPDRASGRSETQYFGPGTRLLVL.

This clone showed up just a few times. V gene TRBV5-5 combines with J gene TRBJ1-2; D unclear. CDR3 size: 13 residues. The germline CDR1 and CDR2 sequences are SGHKS and YYEKEE (reference sequence). V was trimmed by 0 bases and J by 0 bases, leaving 3 bases between them. The CDR3 is CASSLGTNYGYTF. The CDR3 coding sequence is TGTGCCAGCAGCTTGGGCACTAACTATGGCTACACCTTC. Full variable domain (remainder filled in from reference TRBV5-5 and TRBJ1-2): DAGVTQSPTHLIKTRGQQVTLRCSPISGHKSVSWYQQVLGQGPQFIFQYYEKEERGRGNFPDRFSARQFPNYSSELNVNALLLGDSALYLCASSLGTNYGYTFGSGTRLTVV.

V gene TRBV7-2 combines with J gene TRBJ1-2; 7 bases match TRBD1. Unmatched junction bases numbered 15, after V lost 8 bases and J lost 6 bases. This CDR3 is built from 15 residues. Germline lookup yields CDR1 SGHTA and CDR2 FQGNSA. The CDR3 here is CASGPWTGRGDGYTF. The CDR3, as DNA: TGTGCCAGCGGACCTTGGACAGGTCGAGGGGATGGCTACACCTTC.

The rearrangement links TRBV5-5 to TRBJ1-4; 7 positions match TRBD1. Germline V gives CDR1 SGHKS, CDR2 YYEKEE (reference sequence). The J segment lost 4 bases and the V segment lost 2 bases, leaving 8 bases of the junction unmatched. The CDR3 covers 16 residues. The CDR3 protein is CASSLQGPGVNEKLFF. Written as DNA, the CDR3 is TGTGCCAGCAGCTTACAGGGGCCCGGGGTTAATGAAAAACTGTTTTTT.

This chain uses TRBV6-6 with TRBJ1-5, with 7 nucleotides matching TRBD1. This CDR3 has 14 residues. J lost 7 bases, V lost 6 bases, and 9 bases had no gene match. Germline V lookup: CDR1 MNHNY, CDR2 SVGAGI (reference sequence). CDR3 loop: CASRKTGDGQPQHF. The CDR3 nucleotides are TGTGCCAGCAGAAAAACAGGGGACGGGCAGCCCCAGCATTTT.

This clone was detected a few times. The rearrangement uses TRBV7-9 and TRBJ1-4; D not certain. CDR1 is SEHNR, CDR2 FQNEAQ, per germline (reference sequence). Trimming shortened V by 8 bases and J by 4 bases, and 8 bases separated the two germline ends. This CDR3 spans 12 amino acids. The CDR3 DNA sequence: TGTGCCAGCTCCCCAAGTAATGAAAAACTGTTTTTT. Protein sequence: CASSPSNEKLFF.

The J gene is TRBJ2-1, the V gene TRBV5-1, with a possible D match to TRBD2 (6 bases). V was clipped by 0 bases and J by 0 bases, with 7 bases between them. Looked up from germline, CDR1 is SGHRS and CDR2 is YFSETQ. This CDR3 has 15 residues. The CDR3 DNA is TGCGCCAGCAGCTTGGATAGCGGCTCCTACAATGAGCAGTTCTTC. Translating gives CASSLDSGSYNEQFF.

J is TRBJ2-1 and V is TRBV5-4; 10 bases line up with TRBD2. Germline V gives CDR1 SGHNT, CDR2 YYREEE (reference sequence). There are 15 residues in the CDR3. The V gene end was trimmed by 6 bases and the J gene end by 4 bases; junction bases not matched to a gene: 7. CDR3 sequence: CASTPGTSVYNEQFF. The CDR3 coding sequence is TGTGCCAGCACCCCCGGGACTAGCGTTTACAATGAGCAGTTCTTC.

The rearrangement uses TRBV30 and TRBJ2-5, with TRBD2 identical over 8 bases. V lost 7 bases, J lost 4 bases, and 8 bases stayed unmatched. Germline loops: CDR1 GTSNPN, CDR2 SVGIG (reference sequence). This CDR3 region has 13 residues. The CDR3, as DNA: TGTGCCTCACGGGGGGGCGGGAGAGAGACCCAGTACTTC. It yields the protein CASRGGGRETQYF.

The genes are TRBV5-6 and TRBJ1-2; D is ambiguous. Germline values: CDR1 SGHDT, CDR2 YYEEEE. The CDR3 covers 16 residues. Trimming pared 2 bases from V and 6 bases from J, leaving 20 bases between. CDR3 protein: CASSLPGSTTIDGYTF. The CDR3 DNA is TGTGCCAGCAGCTTACCTGGGTCTACGACCATTGATGGCTACACCTTC.

V is TRBV12-5 and J is TRBJ1-2; 7 bases map to TRBD1. Trimming took 0 bases from V and 3 from J; bases not matched to a gene: 7. The CDR3 has 16 residues. Germline CDR1 reads LGHNT; CDR2 reads FRNRAP. CDR3 nucleotides: TGTGCTAGTGGTTTGGTACTAGGAGGGGGCGACTATGGCTACACCTTC. Translating it yields CASGLVLGGGDYGYTF.

V usage is TRBV19 and J usage is TRBJ2-3; 7 bases align to TRBD2. Trimming cost V 6 bases and J 1 base; bases outside gene matches: 1. The CDR3 is 13 amino acids. In germline, CDR1 is LNHDA, CDR2 SQIVND (reference sequence). The CDR3 region is CASRREGTDTQYF. CDR3 DNA: TGTGCCAGTAGACGGGAGGGCACAGATACGCAGTATTTT. Complete variable domain (other parts from reference TRBV19 and TRBJ2-3): DGGITQSPKYLFRKEGQNVTLSCEQNLNHDAMYWYRQDPGQGLRLIYYSQIVNDFQKGDIAEGYSVSREKKESFPLTVTSAQKNPTAFYLCASRREGTDTQYFGPGTRLTVL.

This chain uses TRBV11-3 with TRBJ1-5, with TRBD1 identical over 7 bases. The CDR3 loop spans 15 amino acids. Germline lookup yields CDR1 SGHNT and CDR2 YENEEA. Losses at the gene ends were 5 bases for V and 7 bases for J; bases not matched to a gene: 11. The CDR3 here is CASSVLGVQGQPQHF. CDR3 sequence (DNA): TGTGCCAGCAGCGTCCTGGGTGTACAGGGGCAGCCCCAGCATTTT.